Below are 30 T cell receptor beta chains sequenced from a single sample in a study of blood T cell repertoires in COVID-19. TCRdb's table, derived via immunoSEQ multiplex PCR, lists solely in-frame clones and lacks some. The top ten hold about 2.7% of the sample, which has about 170,000 clones, roughly 80% seen once. The sample was peripheral blood. The receptors come from a human donor with acute or convalescent COVID-19. The donor label of this sample is uncertain.

This clone was recorded only once. The J gene is TRBJ2-7, the V gene TRBV19; 10 bases line up with TRBD1. J lost 3 bases, V lost 5 bases, and 7 bases had no gene match. The germline V gene encodes CDR1 LNHDA and CDR2 SQIVND (reference sequence). This CDR3 contains 15 residues. The CDR3 spells CASSLGTGAHYEQYF. Written as DNA, the CDR3 is TGTGCCAGTAGTCTTGGGACAGGGGCACACTACGAGCAGTACTTC.

The CDR3 nucleotides are TGTGCCAGCAGCCAGGGCCCACAGGGGAATGAGCAGTTCTTC. Translating it yields CASSQGPQGNEQFF. The rearrangement joins TRBV5-4 to TRBJ2-1, with 7 bases aligning to TRBD1. Germline lookup yields CDR1 SGHNT and CDR2 YYREEE (reference sequence). The V segment lost 4 bases and the J segment 7 bases; nucleotides outside the gene matches: 8. The CDR3 length is 14 residues. Together with reference TRBV5-4 and TRBJ2-1, the CDR3 gives the full variable domain: ETGVTQSPTHLIKTRGQQVTLRCSSQSGHNTVSWYQQALGQGPQFIFQYYREEENGRGNFPPRFSGLQFPNYSSELNVNALELDDSALYLCASSQGPQGNEQFFGPGTRLTVL.

This clone was picked up a small number of times. This chain uses TRBV5-1 with TRBJ1-2; D remains unclear. The CDR3 sequence is 14 residues long. The V gene's germline CDR1 is SGHRS and CDR2 YFSETQ. Trimming pared 0 bases from V and 4 bases from J, leaving 10 bases between. CDR3 DNA: TGCGCCAGCAGCTTGGTTCCGGGAACCTATGGCTACACCTTC. Protein sequence: CASSLVPGTYGYTF.

The J gene is TRBJ1-6, the V gene TRBV23-1, with 9 bases identical to TRBD1. TRBV23-1 counts as an open reading frame of uncertain function. With 5 bases clipped from V and 15 bases from J, the junction kept 8 bases outside the gene matches. This CDR3 region has 13 residues. In DNA form, the CDR3 reads TGCGCCAGCAGTACGGGACAGGGCTATCTCCTCCACTTT. Residues: CASSTGQGYLLHF.

This chain links TRBV5-1 with TRBJ2-4; tentatively, D is TRBD2 (5 bases). CDR1 is SGHRS and CDR2 is YFSETQ in the germline V gene. The V gene lost 2 bases and the J gene lost 6 bases, with 9 bases spanning the gap. The CDR3 totals 13 residues. The CDR3 loop is CASSFGEGNIQYF. The CDR3 nucleotides are TGCGCCAGCAGCTTCGGCGAGGGAAACATTCAGTACTTC.

The chain combines TRBV28 with TRBJ2-1; 7 bases agree with TRBD2. There are 14 residues in the CDR3. V lost 4 bases to trimming and J lost 8 bases; unmatched junction nucleotides: 8. Germline CDR1 is MDHEN and CDR2 is SYDVKM. The CDR3 spells CASSSGGSLDEQFF. Written as DNA, the CDR3 is TGTGCCAGCAGTTCGGGAGGATCTTTGGATGAGCAGTTCTTC.

Of note for this clone: The junction differs from germline at one of its ends, possibly a read error. The V and J genes are TRBV6-1 and TRBJ2-7, with D possibly matching TRBD1 (5 bases). From germline, CDR1 is MNHNS and CDR2 SASEGT. There are 11 residues in the CDR3. CDR3 DNA sequence: TGTGCCAGCAGTGATATCAGGGTGGAGAACTTC. Its translation: CASSDIRVENF.

The chain uses TRBV19 and TRBJ1-1; D ambiguous. The CDR3 extends over 14 amino acids. Germline CDR1 and CDR2: LNHDA and SQIVND (reference sequence). V was pared by 2 bases and J by 4 bases, with 11 bases between. For the CDR3, the DNA is TGTGCCAGTAGTATAAAGGGAGGGTCCACTGAAGCTTTCTTT. The encoded protein is CASSIKGGSTEAFF. The full variable domain, its missing parts supplied by reference TRBV19 and TRBJ1-1, is DGGITQSPKYLFRKEGQNVTLSCEQNLNHDAMYWYRQDPGQGLRLIYYSQIVNDFQKGDIAEGYSVSREKKESFPLTVTSAQKNPTAFYLCASSIKGGSTEAFFGQGTRLTVV.

The chain joins TRBV19 to TRBJ2-3, with D hard to call. The CDR3 contains 13 residues. The V and J ends lost 3 bases and 4 bases respectively, with 8 bases between them. Germline V gene data show CDR1 as LNHDA and CDR2 as SQIVND (reference sequence). The CDR3 region is CASSIYRSDTQYF. As DNA, the CDR3 is TGTGCCAGTAGTATCTATCGTTCAGATACGCAGTATTTT.

As regards this clone: At the DNA level, this CDR3 is encoded by other sequences in the same sample as well. This chain connects TRBV6-1 to TRBJ1-2; 11 bases fit TRBD1. CDR1 is MNHNS, CDR2 SASEGT, per germline. J was trimmed by 7 bases and V by 1 base; bases with no gene match: 5. This CDR3 contains 15 residues. The CDR3 loop reads CASSEGGQGAVGYTF. In DNA form, the CDR3 reads TGTGCCAGCAGTGAAGGAGGACAGGGGGCTGTTGGCTACACCTTC.

The chain couples TRBV4-2 to TRBJ2-5; 10 bases line up with TRBD2. Germline loops: CDR1 LGHNA, CDR2 YNFKEQ. The CDR3 has 17 amino acids. Trimming cost V 0 bases and J 5 bases; bases outside gene matches: 9. The CDR3 DNA follows: TGTGCCAGCAGCCAAGATAGAGTAGCGGGGGGTTTGGAGACCCAGTACTTC. This translates into CASSQDRVAGGLETQYF.

The V and J genes are TRBV9 and TRBJ1-3, with unresolved D. CDR1 and CDR2 (germline): SGDLS, YYNGEE. The germline V and J ends were trimmed by 0 bases and 0 bases, with 7 bases remaining between them. There are 15 residues in the CDR3. The CDR3 DNA reads as TGTGCCAGCAGCGTAGTCCCCCTCTCTGGAAACACCATATATTTT. This gives the protein CASSVVPLSGNTIYF.

The rearrangement links TRBV5-1 to TRBJ2-5; a possible D gene is TRBD2 (6 bases). V shed 1 base and J shed 1 base, with 8 bases lying between them. There are 14 residues in the CDR3. Germline CDR1 reads SGHRS; CDR2 reads YFSETQ. The CDR3 DNA follows: TGCGCCAGCAGCTTGACTAGCAGCCAAGAGACCCAGTACTTC. Translation: CASSLTSSQETQYF.

Notes on this clone: The sample has other DNA sequences that encode this CDR3 too. The rearrangement uses TRBV11-2 and TRBJ2-3, with a weak D call TRBD1 (6 bases). Deletions cut 1 base from V and 3 bases from J, with 8 bases between. CDR3 length equals 14 residues. The germline gives CDR1 SGHAT, CDR2 FQNNGV. Written as DNA, the CDR3 is TGTGCCAGCAGCTTAGGGGGGCCTACAGATACGCAGTATTTT. It translates to CASSLGGPTDTQYF.

The CDR3 region is CASSPETSTDTQYF. The DNA for the CDR3 is TGTGCCAGCAGCCCGGAGACCAGCACAGATACGCAGTATTTT. This chain links TRBV11-2 with TRBJ2-3; D is unclear. The V end was cut by 5 bases, the J end by 0 bases, with 9 bases between. The length of the CDR3 is 14 residues. Germline CDR1 SGHAT, CDR2 FQNNGV.

The CDR3 nucleotides are TGCGCCAGCAGCACAACAGGGGCCACCTCCGAGCAGTACTTC. It specifies CASSTTGATSEQYF. The chain couples TRBV5-1 to TRBJ2-7, with 7 bases identical to TRBD1. Germline lookup yields CDR1 SGHRS and CDR2 YFSETQ. This CDR3 has 14 residues. V shed 4 bases, J shed 6 bases, and the junction held 10 bases outside the gene matches.

The rearrangement links TRBV28 to TRBJ1-3, with 7 bases fitting TRBD1. The germline CDR1 and CDR2 sequences are MDHEN and SYDVKM. The CDR3 loop spans 15 amino acids. The V gene end was trimmed by 5 bases and the J gene end by 4 bases; junction bases not matched to a gene: 8. This chain's CDR3 is CASSPAGTDGNTIYF. The CDR3 region has the DNA TGTGCCAGCAGTCCCGCTGGGACAGACGGAAACACCATATATTTT.

The chain combines TRBV6-6 with TRBJ2-7; TRBD1 might be the D (7 bases). Trimming stripped 0 bases from V and 0 bases from J, with 12 bases between. This CDR3 is built from 16 residues. Germline V gives CDR1 MNHNY, CDR2 SVGAGI (reference sequence). The CDR3: CASSYSWGDSSYEQYF. The CDR3 DNA reads TGTGCCAGCAGTTACTCGTGGGGGGACAGCTCCTACGAGCAGTACTTC.

The V call is TRBV11-2, the J call TRBJ2-2; a weak D match, TRBD2 (5 bases). Trimming removed 3 bases from V and 0 bases from J, with 8 bases in between. The germline V gene encodes CDR1 SGHAT and CDR2 FQNNGV. This CDR3 contains 15 residues. CDR3 loop: CASSLRVANTGELFF. The CDR3 nucleotides read TGTGCCAGCAGCTTGAGGGTGGCGAACACCGGGGAGCTGTTTTTT. The full variable domain, rest sourced from reference TRBV11-2 and TRBJ2-2, is EAGVAQSPRYKIIEKRQSVAFWCNPISGHATLYWYQQILGQGPKLLIQFQNNGVVDDSQLPKDRFSAERLKGVDSTLKIQPAKLEDSAVYLCASSLRVANTGELFFGEGSRLTVL.

V gene TRBV7-9 combines with J gene TRBJ2-1; TRBD1 aligns across 8 bases. Germline loops: CDR1 SEHNR, CDR2 FQNEAQ (reference sequence). Trimming removed 5 bases from V and 13 bases from J; junction bases left unmatched: 10. The CDR3 extends over 13 amino acids. CDR3 region: CASSQGAASLQFF. The CDR3 DNA is TGTGCCAGCAGCCAGGGGGCCGCTAGCCTTCAGTTCTTC.

J is TRBJ1-3 and V is TRBV10-2; D is ambiguous. The CDR3 is 16 amino acids. Germline-derived CDR1 and CDR2 are WSHSY and SAAADI. V gave up 8 bases and J gave up 0 bases, with 17 bases separating them. Here the CDR3 reads CASPELSASSGNTIYF. CDR3 DNA sequence: TGCGCCAGCCCCGAGCTGTCGGCTAGCTCTGGAAACACCATATATTTT.

This chain joins TRBV2 and TRBJ1-1; TRBD1 matches 11 bases. The trim removed 6 bases at V and 10 bases at J, leaving 4 bases unmatched. The CDR3 consists of 12 residues. The germline gives CDR1 SNHLY, CDR2 FYNNEI. The CDR3 DNA follows: TGTGCCAGCAGATGGACAGGGGGCCGAGCTTTCTTT. Protein sequence: CASRWTGGRAFF.

V and J are TRBV5-1 and TRBJ2-7; TRBD1 matches 8 bases. Germline V gives CDR1 SGHRS, CDR2 YFSETQ. The CDR3 loop spans 14 amino acids. V lost 3 bases and J lost 5; bases outside the gene matches: 7. Written as DNA, the CDR3 is TGCGCCAGCAGCTCACAGGGGGTACAGGACGAGCAGTACTTC. It is translated as CASSSQGVQDEQYF.

This chain joins TRBV19 and TRBJ2-1; 7 bases align to TRBD2. Trimming took 4 bases from V and 0 from J; bases not matched to a gene: 9. CDR1 LNHDA and CDR2 SQIVND come from the germline V gene (reference sequence). The CDR3 length is 17 residues. CDR3 sequence reads: CASSTLAAQSSYNEQFF. In nucleotides, the CDR3 is TGTGCCAGTAGTACCCTAGCGGCCCAGAGCTCCTACAATGAGCAGTTCTTC.

In nucleotides, the CDR3 is TGTGCCAGCAGCGTAGATCCGAATCGGGAGACCCAGTACTTC. Encoded protein: CASSVDPNRETQYF. The chain has TRBV9 and TRBJ2-5; D is unresolved. Per the germline V gene, CDR1 is SGDLS and CDR2 is YYNGEE. V was cut by 0 bases and J by 5 bases, with 11 bases left in between. The CDR3 is 14 amino acids.

V is TRBV6-1 and J is TRBJ1-4; D is perhaps TRBD1 (5 bases). The CDR3 has 15 residues. V was cut by 0 bases and J by 8 bases, with 13 bases left in between. Germline values: CDR1 MNHNS, CDR2 SASEGT. The CDR3 nucleotides read TGTGCCAGCAGTGAAGCGGGGCAGGGTTGGGAAAAACTGTTTTTT. As protein: CASSEAGQGWEKLFF.

The chain links TRBV7-9 to TRBJ2-7, with TRBD1 identical over 8 bases. Germline V lookup: CDR1 SEHNR, CDR2 FQNEAQ (reference sequence). The CDR3 is made up of 17 amino acids. The V and J ends lost 1 base and 2 bases, in that order; junction bases with no gene match: 10. The CDR3 coding sequence is TGTGCCAGCAGCTTAGTCTTACAGGGGGGACTGGCCTACGAGCAGTACTTC. Protein: CASSLVLQGGLAYEQYF. Full variable domain (missing parts from reference TRBV7-9 and TRBJ2-7): DTGVSQNPRHKITKRGQNVTFRCDPISEHNRLYWYRQTLGQGPEFLTYFQNEAQLEKSRLLSDRFSAERPKGSFSTLEIQRTEQGDSAMYLCASSLVLQGGLAYEQYFGPGTRLTVT.

The J gene is TRBJ1-1, the V gene TRBV6-5; TRBD1 aligns across 7 bases. The CDR3 extends over 15 amino acids. CDR1 is MNHEY, CDR2 SVGAGI, per germline. V lost 6 bases to trimming and J lost 0 bases; unmatched junction nucleotides: 7. The CDR3 region has the DNA TGTGCCAGCAGGTCGACAGGGACCCTGAACACTGAAGCTTTCTTT. Protein: CASRSTGTLNTEAFF.

The genes are TRBV5-1 and TRBJ1-3; a possible D gene is TRBD1 (5 bases). V shed 4 bases and J shed 0 bases, with 17 bases lying between them. This CDR3 contains 17 residues. Germline CDR1 and CDR2: SGHRS and YFSETQ. The CDR3: CASSPYQGPSSGNTIYF. As DNA, the CDR3 is TGCGCCAGCAGCCCCTACCAGGGCCCTAGCTCTGGAAACACCATATATTTT.

The chain employs TRBV2 and TRBJ2-1, with unresolved D. CDR1 SNHLY and CDR2 FYNNEI come from the germline V gene. This CDR3 is 14 amino acids long. V shed 0 bases and J shed 8 bases, with 11 bases lying between them. The CDR3 protein is CASSEAGVEDEQFF. As DNA, the CDR3 is TGTGCCAGCAGTGAAGCAGGTGTTGAGGATGAGCAGTTCTTC. Together with reference TRBV2 and TRBJ2-1, the CDR3 gives the full variable domain: EPEVTQTPSHQVTQMGQEVILRCVPISNHLYFYWYRQILGQKVEFLVSFYNNEISEKSEIFDDQFSVERPDGSNFTLKIRSTKLEDSAMYFCASSEAGVEDEQFFGPGTRLTVL.